A selection of T cell receptor beta chains follows, all from one sample in a study of neurological immune-mediated disorders. TCRdb redid the calling of the 5' RACE reads with MiXCR, one entry per CDR3 protein. The sample has over 15,000 distinct CDR3 sequences, 27% seen once. The sample was PBMCs. The receptors were gathered from a man over 45 with HTLV-1-associated myelopathy (HAM/TSP). Both conserved end residues are part of each CDR3. D genes are given only for firm matches. Size tells how often a clone was seen (once, few, many) or the class of an expanded clone, and some rows leave it out.

V gene: TRBV18
J gene: TRBJ1-1
D gene: .
clone size: few
CDR3 DNA: TGTGCCAGCTCACCCCTTGGCACTGAAGCTTTCTTT
CDR3 protein: CASSPLGTEAFF

V gene: TRBV7-2
J gene: TRBJ2-3
D gene: .
clone size: .
CDR3 DNA: TGTGCCAGCAGCTCCGGACTGAACACAGATATGCAGTATTTT
CDR3 protein: CASSSGLNTDMQYF

V gene: TRBV20-1
J gene: TRBJ2-5
D gene: .
clone size: .
CDR3 DNA: TGCAGTGTTCTCTTTAGAGAGACCCAGTACTTC
CDR3 protein: CSVLFRETQYF

V gene: TRBV3-1
J gene: TRBJ2-3
D gene: TRBD2
clone size: many
CDR3 DNA: TGTGCCAGCAGCCCGCTGACTAGCGGGACCGCAGATACGCAGTATTTT
CDR3 protein: CASSPLTSGTADTQYF

V gene: TRBV12-3/TRBV12-4
J gene: TRBJ1-6
D gene: TRBD1
clone size: large
CDR3 DNA: TGTGCCAGCAGTCGTCCGCAGGGGGCGTCCTATAATTCACCCCTCCACTTT
CDR3 protein: CASSRPQGASYNSPLHF

V gene: TRBV5-1
J gene: TRBJ1-6
D gene: .
clone size: few
CDR3 DNA: TGCGCCAGCAGCTTGGTAAGGGACTCACCCCTCCACTTT
CDR3 protein: CASSLVRDSPLHF

V gene: TRBV5-1
J gene: TRBJ2-3
D gene: TRBD1
clone size: .
CDR3 DNA: TGCGCCAGCAGCTCCGAAATCAGGGGGCGCGAAGATACGCAGTATTTT
CDR3 protein: CASSSEIRGREDTQYF

V gene: TRBV10-3
J gene: TRBJ1-5
D gene: .
clone size: few
CDR3 DNA: TGTGCCATCAGTGAGAGCAATCAGCCCCAGCATTTT
CDR3 protein: CAISESNQPQHF

V gene: TRBV5-1
J gene: TRBJ1-3
D gene: TRBD1
clone size: few
CDR3 DNA: TGCGCCAGCAGTTCCGGGACAGGGACCGGAAACACCATATATTTT
CDR3 protein: CASSSGTGTGNTIYF

V gene: TRBV5-1
J gene: TRBJ1-1
D gene: .
clone size: .
CDR3 DNA: TGCGCCAGCAGCTTGGTGGGCGGTCTGAACACTGAAGCTTTCTTT
CDR3 protein: CASSLVGGLNTEAFF

V gene: TRBV5-1
J gene: TRBJ2-3
D gene: .
clone size: .
CDR3 DNA: TGCGCCAGCAGCTTCTGGCCAGGGACCACAGATACGCAGTATTTT
CDR3 protein: CASSFWPGTTDTQYF

V gene: TRBV7-2
J gene: TRBJ1-4
D gene: TRBD1
clone size: many
CDR3 DNA: TGTGCCAGCAGCCCCCTGCCTCCCGGGACAGGGGGCTCAACTAATGAAAAACTGTTTTTT
CDR3 protein: CASSPLPPGTGGSTNEKLFF

V gene: TRBV7-2
J gene: TRBJ2-3
D gene: .
clone size: .
CDR3 DNA: TGTGCCAGCAGCTTAGGTTTGGTCAGCACAGATACGCAGTATTTT
CDR3 protein: CASSLGLVSTDTQYF

V gene: TRBV6-5
J gene: TRBJ2-3
D gene: TRBD2
clone size: few
CDR3 DNA: TGTGCCAGCAGGCCGGGACTAGCGGGAGCCGGAGATACGCAGTATTTT
CDR3 protein: CASRPGLAGAGDTQYF

V gene: TRBV14
J gene: TRBJ1-4
D gene: TRBD1
clone size: few
CDR3 DNA: TGTGCCAGCAGCCAACTCGGACAGGGAAGCGAAAAACTGTTTTTT
CDR3 protein: CASSQLGQGSEKLFF

V gene: TRBV20-1
J gene: TRBJ2-1
D gene: TRBD2
clone size: medium-sized
CDR3 DNA: TGCAGTGCTGCCCTAGCGGGAGACTACAATGAGCAGTTCTTC
CDR3 protein: CSAALAGDYNEQFF

V gene: TRBV20-1
J gene: TRBJ2-7
D gene: .
clone size: .
CDR3 DNA: TGCAGTGCCGGACAGAGCTCCTACGAGCAGTACTTC
CDR3 protein: CSAGQSSYEQYF

V gene: TRBV20-1
J gene: TRBJ2-7
D gene: .
clone size: many
CDR3 DNA: TGCAGTGCTACTGGGGCTAGCTCTGCCTACGAGCAGTACTTC
CDR3 protein: CSATGASSAYEQYF

V gene: TRBV4-2
J gene: TRBJ2-7
D gene: TRBD2
clone size: once
CDR3 DNA: TGTGCCAGCAGCCAACCGGGACTAGCGGGCGAGCAGTACTTC
CDR3 protein: CASSQPGLAGEQYF

V gene: TRBV20-1
J gene: TRBJ2-7
D gene: TRBD2
clone size: many
CDR3 DNA: TGCAGTGCTAGAGAGTCTAGCGGGAGCCACGAGCAGTACTTC
CDR3 protein: CSARESSGSHEQYF

V gene: TRBV29-1
J gene: TRBJ2-5
D gene: .
clone size: few
CDR3 DNA: TGCAGCGTTGAAGATCAAGGGAGCGGGGAGACCCAGTACTTC
CDR3 protein: CSVEDQGSGETQYF

V gene: TRBV20-1
J gene: TRBJ2-7
D gene: TRBD2
clone size: few
CDR3 DNA: TGCAGTGCTAGGGGAGGGACTAGCGGGGGTTACGAGCAGTACTTC
CDR3 protein: CSARGGTSGGYEQYF

V gene: TRBV12-3/TRBV12-4
J gene: TRBJ2-6
D gene: TRBD1
clone size: few
CDR3 DNA: TGTGCCAGCAGACCCTATCCATTATCGGGGACAGGGGTATCTGGGGCCAACGTCCTGACTTTC
CDR3 protein: CASRPYPLSGTGVSGANVLTF

V gene: TRBV5-6
J gene: TRBJ2-4
D gene: .
clone size: .
CDR3 DNA: TGTGCCAGCAGCTTGGACCAGGGGAGTTACATTCAGTACTTC
CDR3 protein: CASSLDQGSYIQYF

V gene: TRBV4-3
J gene: TRBJ2-7
D gene: TRBD1
clone size: .
CDR3 DNA: TGCGCCAGCAGCCGACAGGGGCCACCCTACGAGCAGTACTTC
CDR3 protein: CASSRQGPPYEQYF

V gene: TRBV20-1
J gene: TRBJ2-3
D gene: .
clone size: .
CDR3 DNA: TGCAGTGCTCCCCCTCAGTGGGGGCCCGCAGATACGCAGTATTTT
CDR3 protein: CSAPPQWGPADTQYF

V gene: TRBV15
J gene: TRBJ2-1
D gene: .
clone size: many
CDR3 DNA: TGTGCCACCAGCAGAGTTGATGAGCAGTTCTTC
CDR3 protein: CATSRVDEQFF

V gene: TRBV12-3/TRBV12-4
J gene: TRBJ2-1
D gene: TRBD1
clone size: many
CDR3 DNA: TGTGCCAGCAGGGCGGAAGGGACAGGGCTGGCGGGGGAGCAGTTCTTC
CDR3 protein: CASRAEGTGLAGEQFF

V gene: TRBV24-1
J gene: TRBJ2-3
D gene: .
clone size: .
CDR3 DNA: TGTGCCACCAGTGATTTGCAGGGTGGGCAGTGGACGCAGTATTTT
CDR3 protein: CATSDLQGGQWTQYF

V gene: TRBV5-1
J gene: TRBJ2-1
D gene: TRBD2
clone size: .
CDR3 DNA: TGCTCTAGCAGCCAACGCCTAGCGGGGGCCGATGAGCAGTTCTTC
CDR3 protein: CSSSQRLAGADEQFF

V gene: TRBV7-9
J gene: TRBJ1-4
D gene: .
clone size: .
CDR3 DNA: TGTGCCAGCAGCTCCGGGACGTCTGAAAAACTGTTTTTT
CDR3 protein: CASSSGTSEKLFF

V gene: TRBV10-2
J gene: TRBJ1-5
D gene: .
clone size: few
CDR3 DNA: TGCGCCAGCAGTGCTGAGATTCCACAGCCCCAGCATTTT
CDR3 protein: CASSAEIPQPQHF

V gene: TRBV10-3
J gene: TRBJ2-1
D gene: .
clone size: many
CDR3 DNA: TGTGCCATCAGTGAGTCGAGTGGGGAATCGGGCCTTAAGGGGGACAATGAGCAGTTCTTC
CDR3 protein: CAISESSGESGLKGDNEQFF

V gene: TRBV6-5
J gene: TRBJ2-1
D gene: .
clone size: few
CDR3 DNA: TGTGCCAGCAGCCCCTCCTTCGAGGTTGGGAATGAGCAGTTCTTC
CDR3 protein: CASSPSFEVGNEQFF

V gene: TRBV3-1
J gene: TRBJ2-3
D gene: .
clone size: few
CDR3 DNA: TGTGCCAGCACCGGGACGGAACTTAGCACAGATACGCAGTATTTT
CDR3 protein: CASTGTELSTDTQYF

V gene: TRBV29-1
J gene: TRBJ2-1
D gene: TRBD2
clone size: .
CDR3 DNA: TGCAGCGTTACGTGGGGAGCGGGGGACAAGAATGAGCAGTTCTTC
CDR3 protein: CSVTWGAGDKNEQFF

V gene: TRBV7-8
J gene: TRBJ2-3
D gene: TRBD1
clone size: .
CDR3 DNA: TGTGCCAGCAGCCCGCCCCAGGGACAGAAAGGCACAGATACGCAGTATTTT
CDR3 protein: CASSPPQGQKGTDTQYF

V gene: TRBV20-1
J gene: TRBJ2-2
D gene: .
clone size: .
CDR3 DNA: TGCAGTGCTAGTTGGGACAAAGGCACCGGGGAGCTGTTTTTT
CDR3 protein: CSASWDKGTGELFF

V gene: TRBV24-1
J gene: TRBJ2-1
D gene: .
clone size: .
CDR3 DNA: TGTGCCACCAGTGGGGTTGGGGCACACAATGAGCAGTTCTTC
CDR3 protein: CATSGVGAHNEQFF